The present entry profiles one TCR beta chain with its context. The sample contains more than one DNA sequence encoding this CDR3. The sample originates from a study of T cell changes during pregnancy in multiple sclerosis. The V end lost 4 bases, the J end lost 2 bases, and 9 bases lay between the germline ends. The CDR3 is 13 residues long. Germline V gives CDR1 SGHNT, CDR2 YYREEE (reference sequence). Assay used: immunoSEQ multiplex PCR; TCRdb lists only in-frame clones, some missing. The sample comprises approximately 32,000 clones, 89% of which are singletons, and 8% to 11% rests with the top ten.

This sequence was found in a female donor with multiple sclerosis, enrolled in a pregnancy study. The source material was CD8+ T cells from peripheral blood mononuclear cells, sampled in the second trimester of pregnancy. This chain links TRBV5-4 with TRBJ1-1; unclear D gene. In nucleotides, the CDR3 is TGTGCCAGCAGCCGGCGGGTAAACACTGAAGCTTTCTTT. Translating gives CASSRRVNTEAFF.